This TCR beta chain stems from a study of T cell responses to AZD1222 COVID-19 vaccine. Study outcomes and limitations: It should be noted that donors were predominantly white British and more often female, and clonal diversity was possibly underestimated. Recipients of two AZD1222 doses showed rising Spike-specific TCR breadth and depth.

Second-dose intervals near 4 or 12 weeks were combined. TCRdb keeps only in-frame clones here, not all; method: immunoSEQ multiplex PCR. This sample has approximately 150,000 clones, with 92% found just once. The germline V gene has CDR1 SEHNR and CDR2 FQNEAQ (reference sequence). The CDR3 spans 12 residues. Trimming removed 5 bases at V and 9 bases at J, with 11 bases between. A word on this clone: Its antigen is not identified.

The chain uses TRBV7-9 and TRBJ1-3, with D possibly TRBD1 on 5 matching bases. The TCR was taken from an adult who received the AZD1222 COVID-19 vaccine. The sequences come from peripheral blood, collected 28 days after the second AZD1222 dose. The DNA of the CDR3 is TGTGCCAGCAGCCTATCCCAGGGCACCATATATTTT. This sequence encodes CASSLSQGTIYF.